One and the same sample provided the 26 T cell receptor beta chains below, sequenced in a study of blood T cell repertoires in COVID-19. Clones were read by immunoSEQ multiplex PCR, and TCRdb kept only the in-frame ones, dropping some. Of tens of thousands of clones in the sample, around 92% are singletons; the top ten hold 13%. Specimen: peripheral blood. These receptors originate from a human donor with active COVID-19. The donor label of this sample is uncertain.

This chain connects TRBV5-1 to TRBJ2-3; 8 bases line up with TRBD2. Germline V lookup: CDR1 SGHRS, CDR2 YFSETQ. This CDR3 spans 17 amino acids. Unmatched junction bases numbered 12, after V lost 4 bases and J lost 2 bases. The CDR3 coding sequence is TGCGCCAGCAGCCCACTAATTAGCGGGGACTCCACAGATACGCAGTATTTT. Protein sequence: CASSPLISGDSTDTQYF.

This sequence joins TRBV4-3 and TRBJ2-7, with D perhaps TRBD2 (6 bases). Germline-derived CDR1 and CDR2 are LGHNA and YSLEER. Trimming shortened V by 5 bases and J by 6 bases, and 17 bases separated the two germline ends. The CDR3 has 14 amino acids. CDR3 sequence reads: CASSGGVSATEQYF. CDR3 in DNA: TGCGCCAGCAGCGGAGGGGTGTCGGCTACCGAGCAGTACTTC.

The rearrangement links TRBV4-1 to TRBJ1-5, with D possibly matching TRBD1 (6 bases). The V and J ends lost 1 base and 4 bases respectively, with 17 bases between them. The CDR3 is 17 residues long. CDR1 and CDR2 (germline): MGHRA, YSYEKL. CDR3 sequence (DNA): TGCGCCAGCAGCCAAGCTCTCAGGGGAGATTGGAATCAGCCCCAGCATTTT. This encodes CASSQALRGDWNQPQHF.

The DNA of the CDR3 is TGTGCCAGTAGCCCCACAGGGACCGCGGGGACCCAGTACTTC. Translating gives CASSPTGTAGTQYF. The chain recombines TRBV19 with TRBJ2-5; a weak D match, TRBD1 (6 bases). Trimming shortened V by 6 bases and J by 7 bases, and 18 bases separated the two germline ends. The CDR3 is 14 residues long. Germline V gene lookup returns CDR1 LNHDA and CDR2 SQIVND (reference sequence).

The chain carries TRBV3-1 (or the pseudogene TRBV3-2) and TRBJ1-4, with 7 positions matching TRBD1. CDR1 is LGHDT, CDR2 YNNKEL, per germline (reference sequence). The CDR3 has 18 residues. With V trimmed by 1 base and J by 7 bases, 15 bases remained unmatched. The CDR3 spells CASSQVMRQGNLGEKLFF. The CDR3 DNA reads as TGTGCCAGCAGCCAAGTAATGAGACAGGGCAATCTGGGTGAAAAACTGTTTTTT.

CDR3 DNA: TGTGCCAGCAGCCCCTCCCGGCAGGGAGGATTTGGTCAGCCCCAGCATTTT. Its translation: CASSPSRQGGFGQPQHF. This chain links TRBV3-1 (or the pseudogene TRBV3-2) with TRBJ1-5, with D perhaps TRBD1 (5 bases). CDR1 LGHDT and CDR2 YNNKEL come from the germline V gene (reference sequence). The germline V and J ends were trimmed by 4 bases and 6 bases, with 22 bases remaining between them. The CDR3 contains 17 residues.

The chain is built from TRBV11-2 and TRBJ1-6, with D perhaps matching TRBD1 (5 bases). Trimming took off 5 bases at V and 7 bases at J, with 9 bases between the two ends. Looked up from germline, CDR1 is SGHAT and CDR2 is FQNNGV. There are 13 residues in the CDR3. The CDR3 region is CASSTQGNSPLHF. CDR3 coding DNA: TGTGCCAGCAGCACCCAGGGCAATTCACCCCTCCACTTT.

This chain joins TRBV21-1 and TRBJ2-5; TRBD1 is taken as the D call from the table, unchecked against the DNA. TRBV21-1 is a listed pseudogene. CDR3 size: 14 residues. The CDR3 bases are TGTGCCAGCAGCAAAGACAGGGGGCTAGAGACCCAGTACTTC. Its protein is CASSKDRGLETQYF.

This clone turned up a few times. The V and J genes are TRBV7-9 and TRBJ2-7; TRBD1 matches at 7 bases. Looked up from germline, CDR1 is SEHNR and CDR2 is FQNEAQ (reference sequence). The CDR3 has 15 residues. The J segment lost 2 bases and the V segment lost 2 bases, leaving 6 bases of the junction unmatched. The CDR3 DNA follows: TGTGCCAGCAGCTTATCTAGGCAGGGGGCCTACGAGCAGTACTTC. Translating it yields CASSLSRQGAYEQYF.

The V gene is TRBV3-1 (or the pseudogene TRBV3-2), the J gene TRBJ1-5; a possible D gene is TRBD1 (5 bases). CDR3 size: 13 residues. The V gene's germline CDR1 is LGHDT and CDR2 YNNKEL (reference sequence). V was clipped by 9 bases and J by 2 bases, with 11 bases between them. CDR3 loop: CASSGTGNQPQHF. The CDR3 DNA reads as TGTGCCAGTAGTGGGACTGGCAATCAGCCCCAGCATTTT.

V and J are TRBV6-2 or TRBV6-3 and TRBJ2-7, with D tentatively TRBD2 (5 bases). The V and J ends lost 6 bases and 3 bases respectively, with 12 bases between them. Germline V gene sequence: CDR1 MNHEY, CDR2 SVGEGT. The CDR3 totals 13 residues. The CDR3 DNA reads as TGTGCCAGCAGCCGCGAACTAGTCTACGAGCAGTACTTC. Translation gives CASSRELVYEQYF.

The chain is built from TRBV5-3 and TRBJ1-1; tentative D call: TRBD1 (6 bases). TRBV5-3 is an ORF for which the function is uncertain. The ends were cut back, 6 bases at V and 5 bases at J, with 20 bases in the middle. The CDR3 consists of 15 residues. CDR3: CARTGTRGWRTEAFF. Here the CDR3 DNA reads TGTGCCAGAACCGGGACACGTGGGTGGAGGACTGAAGCTTTCTTT.

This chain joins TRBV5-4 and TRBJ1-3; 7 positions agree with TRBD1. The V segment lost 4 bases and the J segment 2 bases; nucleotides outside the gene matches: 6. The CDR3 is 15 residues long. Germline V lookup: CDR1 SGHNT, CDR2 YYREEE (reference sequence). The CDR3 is CASSRTGDAGNTIYF. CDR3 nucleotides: TGTGCCAGCAGCCGAACAGGGGACGCTGGAAACACCATATATTTT. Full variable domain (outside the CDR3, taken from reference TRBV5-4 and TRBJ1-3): ETGVTQSPTHLIKTRGQQVTLRCSSQSGHNTVSWYQQALGQGPQFIFQYYREEENGRGNFPPRFSGLQFPNYSSELNVNALELDDSALYLCASSRTGDAGNTIYFGEGSWLTVV.

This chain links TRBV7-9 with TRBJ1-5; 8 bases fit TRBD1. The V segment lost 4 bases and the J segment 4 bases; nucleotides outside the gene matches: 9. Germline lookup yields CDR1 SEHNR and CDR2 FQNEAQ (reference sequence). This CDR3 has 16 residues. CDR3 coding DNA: TGTGCCAGCAGCTATTCAGGGGGCGGGGGTAATCAGCCCCAGCATTTT. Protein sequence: CASSYSGGGGNQPQHF.

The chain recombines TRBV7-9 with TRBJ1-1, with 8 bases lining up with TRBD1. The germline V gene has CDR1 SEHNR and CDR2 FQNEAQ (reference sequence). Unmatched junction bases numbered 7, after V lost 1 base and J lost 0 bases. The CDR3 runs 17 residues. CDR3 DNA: TGTGCCAGCAGCTTAGTCGGGACAGGACTAATGAACACTGAAGCTTTCTTT. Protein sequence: CASSLVGTGLMNTEAFF.

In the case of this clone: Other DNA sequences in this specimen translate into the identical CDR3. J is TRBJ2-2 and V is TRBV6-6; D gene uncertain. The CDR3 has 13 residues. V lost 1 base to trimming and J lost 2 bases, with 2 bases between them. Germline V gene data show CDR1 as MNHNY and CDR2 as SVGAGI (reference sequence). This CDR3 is CASSYLNTGELFF. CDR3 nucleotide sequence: TGTGCCAGCAGTTACTTAAACACCGGGGAGCTGTTTTTT.

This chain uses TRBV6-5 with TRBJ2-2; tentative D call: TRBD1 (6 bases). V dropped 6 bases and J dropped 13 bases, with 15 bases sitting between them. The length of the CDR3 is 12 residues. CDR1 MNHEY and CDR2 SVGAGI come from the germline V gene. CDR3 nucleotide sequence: TGTGCCAGCAGCTCAGGGGCATGGGGGCTGTTTTTT. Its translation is CASSSGAWGLFF.

This CDR3 is CASGTAGNEQFF. The CDR3 region has the DNA TGTGCTAGTGGGACAGCGGGCAATGAGCAGTTCTTC. The V gene is TRBV12-5, the J gene TRBJ2-1; D perhaps matches TRBD2 (6 bases). V was shortened by 6 bases and J by 6 bases, with 9 bases between the two germline ends. CDR1 is LGHNT, CDR2 FRNRAP, per germline. This CDR3 spans 12 amino acids.

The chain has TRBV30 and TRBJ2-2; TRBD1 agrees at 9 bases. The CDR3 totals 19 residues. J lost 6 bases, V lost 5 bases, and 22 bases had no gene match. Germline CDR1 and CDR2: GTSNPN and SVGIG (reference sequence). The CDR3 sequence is CAWSYGWTGEFPSAGELFF. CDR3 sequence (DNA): TGTGCCTGGTCCTACGGTTGGACAGGGGAATTTCCATCCGCCGGGGAGCTGTTTTTT.

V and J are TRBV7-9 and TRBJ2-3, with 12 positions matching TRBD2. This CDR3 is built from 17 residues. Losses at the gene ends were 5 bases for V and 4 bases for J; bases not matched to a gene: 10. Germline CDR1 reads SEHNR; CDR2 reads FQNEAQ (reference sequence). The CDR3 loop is CASSLTRTSGKSDTQYF. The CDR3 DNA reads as TGTGCCAGCAGCCTCACCCGGACTAGCGGGAAATCAGATACGCAGTATTTT.

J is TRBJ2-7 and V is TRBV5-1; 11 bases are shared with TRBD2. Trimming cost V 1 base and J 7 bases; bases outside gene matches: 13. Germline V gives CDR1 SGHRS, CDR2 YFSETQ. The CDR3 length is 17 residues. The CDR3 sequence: CASSLSGLAGGVSEQYF. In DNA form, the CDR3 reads TGCGCCAGCAGCTTGTCTGGGCTAGCGGGAGGCGTGTCGGAGCAGTACTTC. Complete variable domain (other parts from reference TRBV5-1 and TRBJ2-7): KAGVTQTPRYLIKTRGQQVTLSCSPISGHRSVSWYQQTPGQGLQFLFEYFSETQRNKGNFPGRFSGRQFSNSRSEMNVSTLELGDSALYLCASSLSGLAGGVSEQYFGPGTRLTVT.

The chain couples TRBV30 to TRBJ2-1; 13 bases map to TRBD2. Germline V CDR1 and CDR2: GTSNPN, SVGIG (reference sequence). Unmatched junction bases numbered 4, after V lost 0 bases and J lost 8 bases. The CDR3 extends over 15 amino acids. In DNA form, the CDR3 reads TGTGCCTGGAGTGTAGGACTAGCGGGAGTTTATGAGCAGTTCTTC. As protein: CAWSVGLAGVYEQFF.

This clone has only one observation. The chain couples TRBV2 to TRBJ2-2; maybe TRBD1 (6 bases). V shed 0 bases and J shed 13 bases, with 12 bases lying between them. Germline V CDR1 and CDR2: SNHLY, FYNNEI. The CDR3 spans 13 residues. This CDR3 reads CASSEAQDSRLFF. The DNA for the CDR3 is TGTGCCAGCAGTGAAGCGCAGGACAGCAGGCTGTTTTTT.

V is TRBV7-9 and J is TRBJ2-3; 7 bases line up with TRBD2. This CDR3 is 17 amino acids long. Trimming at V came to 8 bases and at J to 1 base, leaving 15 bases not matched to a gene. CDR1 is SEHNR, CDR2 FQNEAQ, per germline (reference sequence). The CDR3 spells CASPGTAGVGGTDTQYF. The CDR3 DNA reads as TGTGCCAGCCCAGGGACGGCGGGAGTAGGGGGCACAGATACGCAGTATTTT.

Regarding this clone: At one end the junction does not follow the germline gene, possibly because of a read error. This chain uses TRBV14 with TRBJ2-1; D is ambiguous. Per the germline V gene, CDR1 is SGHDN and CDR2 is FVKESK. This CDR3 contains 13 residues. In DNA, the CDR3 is TGTGCCAGCAACTGGGCCTCCTCCAATGAGCAGTTCTTC. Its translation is CASNWASSNEQFF.

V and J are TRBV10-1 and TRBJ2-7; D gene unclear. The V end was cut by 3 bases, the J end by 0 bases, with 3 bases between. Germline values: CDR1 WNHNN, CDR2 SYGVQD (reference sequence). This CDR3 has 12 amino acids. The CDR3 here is CASSDGSYEQYF. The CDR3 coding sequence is TGCGCCAGCAGTGACGGCTCCTACGAGCAGTACTTC.